The rows below give T cell receptor beta chains drawn from one sample of a study of T cells in Graves' hyperthyroidism and ophthalmopathy. TCRdb passed the multiplex PCR reads through MiXCR, listing each CDR3 protein once. The sample lists 600,000 to 750,000 distinct CDR3 sequences; about 18% were seen once. The sample was blood. These receptors all come from a man between 50 and 59 years old with Graves' hyperthyroidism. CDR3s include the opening cysteine and the closing phenylalanine or tryptophan. D genes are given only for firm matches. Some rows mark clone size as missing; the rest say once, few, many or name a class of expanded clone.

J gene	clone size	D gene	V gene	CDR3 DNA	CDR3 protein
TRBJ2-5	few	TRBD2	TRBV5-1	TGCGCCAGCAGCCCGCCGGGAGCCGGGAGGGTAGAGACCCAGTACTTC	CASSPPGAGRVETQYF
TRBJ2-2	NA	TRBD1	TRBV20-1	TGCAGTGCCGCCGGGACAGGGTACCTCACCGGGGAGCTGTTTTTT	CSAAGTGYLTGELFF
TRBJ2-1	NA	TRBD2	TRBV9	TGTGCCAGCAGCGTAGAGGGTAGCGGGGACTACAATGAGCAGTTCTTC	CASSVEGSGDYNEQFF
TRBJ2-1	many	NA	TRBV12-3/TRBV12-4	TGTGCCAGCAGTTTTCGAGCGGGCGTTAGCTCCTACAATGAGCAGTTCTTC	CASSFRAGVSSYNEQFF
TRBJ2-1	many	TRBD2	TRBV30	TGTGCCTGGAGAACTAGCGGGAGCGGTGAGCAGTTCTTC	CAWRTSGSGEQFF
TRBJ2-5	many	TRBD2	TRBV14	TGTGCCAGCAGCCCCGGGACTAGCGGGAGTTGGGAGACCCAGTACTTC	CASSPGTSGSWETQYF
TRBJ2-1	few	NA	TRBV27	TGTGCCAGCAGTTTAATGTCTGGCAGGGGAAATGAGCAGCTCTTC	CASSLMSGRGNEQLF
TRBJ2-1	many	NA	TRBV28	TGTGCCAGCAACCTCCTAGGAGGGTCCTACAATGAGCAGTTCTTC	CASNLLGGSYNEQFF
TRBJ1-5	many	NA	TRBV28	TGTGCCAGCAGTTTAAATGAGGGAAGGGAGGATCAGCCCCAGCATTTT	CASSLNEGREDQPQHF
TRBJ1-2	many	NA	TRBV24-1	TGTGCCACCAGTGAAGGACCGAGAAACTATGGCTACACCTTC	CATSEGPRNYGYTF
TRBJ1-6	many	TRBD1	TRBV18	TGTGCCAGCTCACCGACCCAAATCGCAGGGGGGTCACCCCTCCACTTT	CASSPTQIAGGSPLHF
TRBJ1-2	NA	NA	TRBV6-5	TGTGCCAGCAGTTACTCCCGATTAGAAAACTATGGCTACACCTTC	CASSYSRLENYGYTF
TRBJ2-7	many	NA	TRBV6-1	TGTGCCAGCAGCCCACGTTTGGGCGCATACGAGCAGTACTTC	CASSPRLGAYEQYF
TRBJ1-6	NA	NA	TRBV19	TGTGCCAGTAGTATACTCGAGGACGGGAATTCACCCCTCCACTTT	CASSILEDGNSPLHF
TRBJ2-7	many	TRBD1	TRBV28	TGTGCCAGCGAGCGGACAGGGGTTTACGAGCAGTACTTC	CASERTGVYEQYF
TRBJ1-2	many	NA	TRBV28	TGTGCCAGCAGCCGAGGGGATGGAAGGGGGTATGGCTACACCTTC	CASSRGDGRGYGYTF
TRBJ2-7	few	NA	TRBV3-1	TGTGCCAGCAGCCACTCCCGGTTCGAGCAGTACTTC	CASSHSRFEQYF
TRBJ1-1	few	NA	TRBV20-1	TGCAGTGCTGTGATGGGGGGGCACACTGAAGCTTTCTTT	CSAVMGGHTEAFF
TRBJ2-3	NA	NA	TRBV28	TGTGCCAGCAGAAGGGGGACGTCTGATACGCAGTATTTT	CASRRGTSDTQYF
TRBJ2-7	NA	NA	TRBV28	TGTGCCAGCAGTTTCGTTGGGGAGTCCTACGAGCAGTACTTC	CASSFVGESYEQYF
TRBJ1-2	many	NA	TRBV6-2/TRBV6-3	TGTGCCAGCAGTTATCCGTCTCCGAGTGGCTACACCTTC	CASSYPSPSGYTF
TRBJ2-7	few	NA	TRBV29-1	TGCAGCGTTGCTATAAGCTCCTACGAGCAGTACTTC	CSVAISSYEQYF
TRBJ1-6	many	NA	TRBV30	TGTGCCTGGAGTGTACAGGGCACCCTTAATTCACCCCTCCACTTT	CAWSVQGTLNSPLHF
TRBJ1-1	many	NA	TRBV6-2/TRBV6-3	TGTGCCAGCAGTCCATCAAGACAGATTGCTGAAGCTTTCTTT	CASSPSRQIAEAFF
TRBJ2-7	NA	TRBD2	TRBV11-2	TGTGCCAGCATCAGGGGACTAGCGGGAGGGACCTACGAGCAGTACTTC	CASIRGLAGGTYEQYF
TRBJ1-6	many	NA	TRBV7-3	TGTGCCAGCAGCTTAAACAGGGCAGGGAATTCACCCCTCCACTTT	CASSLNRAGNSPLHF
TRBJ1-5	NA	NA	TRBV4-1	TGCGCCAGCAGCCAAGATTACCGAGAAGGATTAAGTCGCCAGCCCCAGCATTTT	CASSQDYREGLSRQPQHF